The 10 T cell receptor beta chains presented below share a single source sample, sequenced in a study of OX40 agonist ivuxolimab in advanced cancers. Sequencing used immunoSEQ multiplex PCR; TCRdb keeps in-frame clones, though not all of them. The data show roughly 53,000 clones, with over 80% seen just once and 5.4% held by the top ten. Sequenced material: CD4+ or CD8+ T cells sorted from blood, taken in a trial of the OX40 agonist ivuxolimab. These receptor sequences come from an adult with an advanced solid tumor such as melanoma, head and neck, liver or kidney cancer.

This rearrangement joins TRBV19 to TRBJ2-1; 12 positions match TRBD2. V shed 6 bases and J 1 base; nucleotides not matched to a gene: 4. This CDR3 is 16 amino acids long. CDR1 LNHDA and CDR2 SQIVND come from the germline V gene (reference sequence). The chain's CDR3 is CASSKTSGSSYNEQFF. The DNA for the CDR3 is TGTGCCAGTAGCAAGACTAGCGGGAGTTCCTACAATGAGCAGTTCTTC.

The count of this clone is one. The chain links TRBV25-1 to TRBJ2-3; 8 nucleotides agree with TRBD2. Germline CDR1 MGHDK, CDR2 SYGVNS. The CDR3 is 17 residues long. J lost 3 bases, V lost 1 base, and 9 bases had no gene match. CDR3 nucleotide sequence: TGTGCCAGCAGTGAATCCATGGGACTAGGGGCTACAGATACGCAGTATTTT. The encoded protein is CASSESMGLGATDTQYF.

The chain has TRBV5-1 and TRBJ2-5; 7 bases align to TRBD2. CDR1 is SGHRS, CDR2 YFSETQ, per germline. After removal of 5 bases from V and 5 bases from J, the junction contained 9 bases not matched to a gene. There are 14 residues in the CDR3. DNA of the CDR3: TGCGCCAGCAGTCCCCGCTCCGGGGGGGAGACCCAGTACTTC. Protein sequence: CASSPRSGGETQYF.

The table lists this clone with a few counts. This chain's CDR3 is CASSLVGYGYTF. The CDR3 region has the DNA TGTGCCAGCAGCTTAGTGGGCTATGGCTACACCTTC. V usage is TRBV7-8 and J usage is TRBJ1-2; no definite D call. The CDR3 totals 12 residues. The V gene lost 1 base and the J gene lost 4 bases, with 4 bases spanning the gap. Looked up from germline, CDR1 is SGHVS and CDR2 is FQNEAQ.

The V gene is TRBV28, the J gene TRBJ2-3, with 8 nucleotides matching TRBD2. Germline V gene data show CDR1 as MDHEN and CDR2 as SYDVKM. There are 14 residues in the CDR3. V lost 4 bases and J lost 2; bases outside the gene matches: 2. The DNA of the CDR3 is TGTGCCAGCAGTTCGGGGGGGAACACAGATACGCAGTATTTT. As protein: CASSSGGNTDTQYF.

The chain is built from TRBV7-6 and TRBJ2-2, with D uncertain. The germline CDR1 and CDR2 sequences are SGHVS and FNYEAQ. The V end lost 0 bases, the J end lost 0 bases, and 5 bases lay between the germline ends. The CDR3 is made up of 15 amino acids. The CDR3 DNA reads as TGTGCCAGCAGCTTAGCCAGAACGAACACCGGGGAGCTGTTTTTT. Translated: CASSLARTNTGELFF.

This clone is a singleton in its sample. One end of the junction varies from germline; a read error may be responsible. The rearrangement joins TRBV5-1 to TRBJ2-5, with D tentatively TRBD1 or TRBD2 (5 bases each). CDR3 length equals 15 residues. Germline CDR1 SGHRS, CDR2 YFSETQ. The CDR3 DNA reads TGCGCCAGCAGATTGGGGGAAGTAGGGCAAGAGACCCAGTACTTC. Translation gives CASRLGEVGQETQYF.

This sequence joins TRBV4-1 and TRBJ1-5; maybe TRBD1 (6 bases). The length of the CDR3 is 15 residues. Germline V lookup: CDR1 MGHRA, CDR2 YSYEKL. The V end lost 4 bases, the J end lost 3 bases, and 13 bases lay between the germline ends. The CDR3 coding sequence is TGCGCCAGCAGCCTCGAGGGGGGGCCCAATCAGCCCCAGCATTTT. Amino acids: CASSLEGGPNQPQHF.

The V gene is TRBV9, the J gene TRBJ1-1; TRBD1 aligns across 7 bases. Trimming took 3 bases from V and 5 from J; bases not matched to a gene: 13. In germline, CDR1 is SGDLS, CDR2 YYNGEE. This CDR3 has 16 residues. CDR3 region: CASSATRTGFGTEAFF. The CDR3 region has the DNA TGTGCCAGCAGCGCTACAAGGACAGGATTTGGGACTGAAGCTTTCTTT.

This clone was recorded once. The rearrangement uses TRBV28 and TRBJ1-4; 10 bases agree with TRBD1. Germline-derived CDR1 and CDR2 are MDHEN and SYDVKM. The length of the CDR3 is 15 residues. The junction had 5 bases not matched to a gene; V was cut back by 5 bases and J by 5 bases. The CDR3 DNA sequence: TGTGCCAGCAGTCCGCCGGGACAGGGGAATGAAAAACTGTTTTTT. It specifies CASSPPGQGNEKLFF.